This T cell receptor (beta chain) was identified in a study of blood T cell repertoires in COVID-19. Across the whole study: COVID-19 samples from acute and convalescent phases originated in the United States, Italy and Spain. The cDNA or gDNA used as material had been derived from T cells, B-cell-depleted T cells, or PBMCs.

Original data processing: Amplification of reference gene primers provided the estimated nucleated cell counts. The repertoire was sequenced with immunoSEQ multiplex PCR; TCRdb's copy has only in-frame clones and lacks some. V, J and clone size were drawn from that table, and D and trimming were deduced from the DNA. Of 75,000 to 90,000 clones in the sample, under 90% were seen once. Between the trimmed V and J ends, which lost 1 base and 9 bases, there was a span of 16 bases. CDR1 and CDR2 from the germline V gene are MDHEN and SYDVKM. This CDR3 is built from 15 residues. Sequenced material: peripheral blood. The J gene is TRBJ2-1, the V gene TRBV28; D perhaps matches TRBD1 (5 bases). The TCR originated in a woman in her forties with active or convalescent COVID-19. The CDR3: CASSLYGLGTGEQFF. The DNA for the CDR3 is TGTGCCAGCAGTTTATACGGGCTTGGTACAGGTGAGCAGTTCTTC.